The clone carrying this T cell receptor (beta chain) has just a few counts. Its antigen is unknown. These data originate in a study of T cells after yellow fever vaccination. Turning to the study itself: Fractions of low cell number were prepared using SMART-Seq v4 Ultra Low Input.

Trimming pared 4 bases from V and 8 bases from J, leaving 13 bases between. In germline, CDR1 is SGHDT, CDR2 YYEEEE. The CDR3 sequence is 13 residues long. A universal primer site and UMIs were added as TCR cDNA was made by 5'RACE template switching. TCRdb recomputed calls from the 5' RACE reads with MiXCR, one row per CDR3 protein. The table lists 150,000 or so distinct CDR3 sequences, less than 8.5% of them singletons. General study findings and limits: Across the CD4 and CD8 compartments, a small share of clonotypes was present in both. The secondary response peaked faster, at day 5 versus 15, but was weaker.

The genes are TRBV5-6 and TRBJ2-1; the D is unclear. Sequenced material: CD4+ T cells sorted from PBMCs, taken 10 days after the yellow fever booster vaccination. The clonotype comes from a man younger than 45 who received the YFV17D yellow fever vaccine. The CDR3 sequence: CASSPGASHEQFF. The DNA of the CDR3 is TGTGCCAGCAGCCCAGGAGCAAGCCATGAGCAGTTCTTC.